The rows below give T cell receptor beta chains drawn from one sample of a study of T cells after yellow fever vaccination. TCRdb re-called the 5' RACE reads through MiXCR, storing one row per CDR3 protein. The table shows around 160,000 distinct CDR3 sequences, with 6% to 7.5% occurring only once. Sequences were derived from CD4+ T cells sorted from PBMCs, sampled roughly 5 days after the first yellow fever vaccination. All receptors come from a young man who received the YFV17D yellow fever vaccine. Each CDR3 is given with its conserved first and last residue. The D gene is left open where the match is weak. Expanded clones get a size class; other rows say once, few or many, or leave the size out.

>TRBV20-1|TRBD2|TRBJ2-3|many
TGCAGTGCTAGCCCCCTCGCGGGGGGAACAGATACGCAGTATTTT
CSASPLAGGTDTQYF
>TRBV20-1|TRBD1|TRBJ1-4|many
TGCAGTGCTAGAGGTACAGGGGGCGAAAAAGAAAAACTGTTTTTT
CSARGTGGEKEKLFF
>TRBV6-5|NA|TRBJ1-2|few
TGTGCCAGCAGTTACCGGGGGGCTAACTATGGCTACACCTTC
CASSYRGANYGYTF
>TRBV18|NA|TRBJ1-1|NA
TGTGCCAGCTCACCATATCGGGGGACTGAAGCTTTCTTT
CASSPYRGTEAFF
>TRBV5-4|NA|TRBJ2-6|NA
TGTGCCAGCAGCTTCGAGTTGTACTCTGGGGCCAACGTCCTGACTTTC
CASSFELYSGANVLTF
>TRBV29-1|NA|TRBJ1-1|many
TGCAGCATAGATCAAGGCTATACTGAAGCTTTCTTT
CSIDQGYTEAFF
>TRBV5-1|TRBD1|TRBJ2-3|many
TGCGCCAGCACCCCCTCGGGACAGAGCACAGATACGCAGTATTTT
CASTPSGQSTDTQYF
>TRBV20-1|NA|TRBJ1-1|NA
TGCAGTGGGCAAAAGCAGCAGGGAGGAACTGAAGCTTTCTTT
CSGQKQQGGTEAFF
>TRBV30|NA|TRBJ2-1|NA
TGTGCCTGGAGTGTAGGCACCGGATTACTGTTCTTC
CAWSVGTGLLFF
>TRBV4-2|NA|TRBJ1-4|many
TGTGCCAGCAGCCAAAACACGGAAAAACTGTTTTTT
CASSQNTEKLFF
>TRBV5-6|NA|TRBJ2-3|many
TGTGCCAGCTCCCTAGGGGGGCTGGATACGCAGTATTTT
CASSLGGLDTQYF
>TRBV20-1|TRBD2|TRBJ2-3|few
TGCAGTGCTCCTAGCGGGGGGGCCTCAGATACGCAGTATTTT
CSAPSGGASDTQYF
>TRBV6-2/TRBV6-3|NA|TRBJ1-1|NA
TGTGCCAGCAGTTACATGGCGGAGAACACTGAAGCTTTCTTT
CASSYMAENTEAFF
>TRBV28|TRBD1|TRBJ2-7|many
TGTGCCAGCAGTTTTGTGGGGACAGGGGCGTACGAGCAGTACTTC
CASSFVGTGAYEQYF
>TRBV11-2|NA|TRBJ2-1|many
TGTGCCAGCAGCTTCATACTAGCTGTCGGGAAAGAGCAGTTCTTC
CASSFILAVGKEQFF
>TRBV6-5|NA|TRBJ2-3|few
TGTGCCAGCAGTTTCCAGCTTGCCACAGATACGCAGTATTTT
CASSFQLATDTQYF
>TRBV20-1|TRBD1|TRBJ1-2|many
TGCAGTGCTAGAGATGGTAGGGGGCCGGATGGCTACACCTTC
CSARDGRGPDGYTF
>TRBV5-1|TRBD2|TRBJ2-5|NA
TGCGCCAGCAGCAACGGGGGGGACCGGGAGACCCAGTACTTC
CASSNGGDRETQYF
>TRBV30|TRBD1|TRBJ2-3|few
TGTGCCTGGAGTGTAGGGACAGGGGTTTCGGATACGCAGTATTTT
CAWSVGTGVSDTQYF
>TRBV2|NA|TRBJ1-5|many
TGTGCCAGCAGGCGGGTTAGCAATCAGCCCCAGCATTTT
CASRRVSNQPQHF
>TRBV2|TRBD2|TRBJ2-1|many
TGTGCCAGCAGAGCCGGGACTAGCGGGGCTCGGGAGCAGTTCTTC
CASRAGTSGAREQFF
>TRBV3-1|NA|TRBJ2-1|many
TGTGCCAGCAGCCAAGGCGTAGACAATGAGCAGTTCTTC
CASSQGVDNEQFF
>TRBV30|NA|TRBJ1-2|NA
TGTGCCTGGAGTGTGCCGGGGAACTATGGCTACACCTTC
CAWSVPGNYGYTF
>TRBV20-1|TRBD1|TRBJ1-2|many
TGCAGTGCTCCTCGACTCGGGTCAGGGGGCGACTATGGCTACACCTTC
CSAPRLGSGGDYGYTF
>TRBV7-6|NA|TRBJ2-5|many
TGTGCCAGCAGTTTCCTACGAGGGGAGACCCAGTACTTC
CASSFLRGETQYF
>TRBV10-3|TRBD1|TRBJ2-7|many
TGTGCCACCCGGGACAGGGGTCCGGAGGTCGAGCAGTACTTC
CATRDRGPEVEQYF
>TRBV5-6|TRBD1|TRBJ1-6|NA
TGTGCCAGCAGCTTGGCCAGGGGGCGGATAGGGAATTCACCCCTCCACTTT
CASSLARGRIGNSPLHF
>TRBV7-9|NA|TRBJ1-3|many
TGTGCCAGCAGACGGGGGGACTCTGGAAACACCATATATTTT
CASRRGDSGNTIYF
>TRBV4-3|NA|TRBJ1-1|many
TGCGCCAGCAGCCAAGATTCTAGGCCCTGGCGAACTGAAGCTTTCTTT
CASSQDSRPWRTEAFF
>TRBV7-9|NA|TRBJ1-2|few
TGTGCCAGCAGCTTAGCGCGGGAAAGGGGGAACCATGGCTACACCTTC
CASSLARERGNHGYTF
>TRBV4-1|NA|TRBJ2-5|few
TGCGCCAGCAGCCCTACGACCGGGGAGACCCAGTACTTC
CASSPTTGETQYF
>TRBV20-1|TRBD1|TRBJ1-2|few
TGCAGTGCTAGTCCTGCAGGGGGCGAAGGCTATGGCTACACCTTC
CSASPAGGEGYGYTF
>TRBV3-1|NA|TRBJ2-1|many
TGTGCCAGCAGCCCAGGGGGAGGGGGCTTTGAGCAGTTCTTC
CASSPGGGGFEQFF
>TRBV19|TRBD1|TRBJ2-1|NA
TGTGCCAGTAGTGGACAGGTGACCTCCTACAATGAGCAGTTCTTC
CASSGQVTSYNEQFF
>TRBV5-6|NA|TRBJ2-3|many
TGTGCCAGCAGCTTTTTCGACACAGATACGCAGTATTTT
CASSFFDTDTQYF
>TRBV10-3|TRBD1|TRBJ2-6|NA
TGTGCCATCAGTGAGATCGGGACAGGGGGCATCTCTGGGGCCAACGTCCTGACTTTC
CAISEIGTGGISGANVLTF
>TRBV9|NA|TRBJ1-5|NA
TGTGCCAGCAGCGTAGCAGGGGAGGGCAATCAGCCCCAGCATTTT
CASSVAGEGNQPQHF
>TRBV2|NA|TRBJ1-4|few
TGTGCCAGCAGCGGGTACGCAACTAATGAAAAACTGTTTTTT
CASSGYATNEKLFF
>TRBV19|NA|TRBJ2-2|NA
TGTGCCAGTAGGCTGGGGGCCAACACCGGGGAGCTGTTTTTT
CASRLGANTGELFF
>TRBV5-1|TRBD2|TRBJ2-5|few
TGCGCCAGCAGCGCCTCCCTCAGACTAGCGGGGAAAGAGACCCAGTACTTC
CASSASLRLAGKETQYF
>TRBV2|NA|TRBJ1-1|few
TGTGCCAGCAGTGATGTACCGGGAAGCGCTGAAGCTTTCTTT
CASSDVPGSAEAFF
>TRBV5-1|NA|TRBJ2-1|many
TGCGCCAGCAGCCCTAGAAGCTCGCACTACAATGAGCAGTTCTTC
CASSPRSSHYNEQFF
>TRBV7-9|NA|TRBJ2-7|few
TGTGCCAGCAGCCGCTCCGGGGCAGCTCTCTTCTTC
CASSRSGAALFF
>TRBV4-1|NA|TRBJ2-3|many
TGCGCCAGCAGCCACGAGGGCGACTCGGCAGATACGCAGTATTTT
CASSHEGDSADTQYF
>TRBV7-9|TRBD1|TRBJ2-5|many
TGTGCCAGCAGCTTCGGGGACAGGGGGAAGCGGGAGACCCAGTACTTC
CASSFGDRGKRETQYF
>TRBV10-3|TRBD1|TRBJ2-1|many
TGTGCCAGCCGGGACAGGGGGAATGAGCAGTTCTTC
CASRDRGNEQFF
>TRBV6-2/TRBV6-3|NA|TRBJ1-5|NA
TGTGCCAGCAGTTATGGAGCAGTTAATCAGCCCCAGCATTTT
CASSYGAVNQPQHF
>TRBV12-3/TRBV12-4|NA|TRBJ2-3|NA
TGTGCCAGCAGTTTTCCGTATCGCTCCGGCGATGTTCTGGATACGCAGTATTTT
CASSFPYRSGDVLDTQYF
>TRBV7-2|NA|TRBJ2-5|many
TGTGCCAGCAGCGCCGCGGGGGCCCAAGAGACCCAGTACTTC
CASSAAGAQETQYF
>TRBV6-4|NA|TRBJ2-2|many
TGTGCCAGCAGCAACCAGAGGACCGGGGAGCTGTTTTTT
CASSNQRTGELFF
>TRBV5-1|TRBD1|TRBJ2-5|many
TGCGCCAGCACCCCGGGACAGAGGGAGACCCAGTACTTC
CASTPGQRETQYF
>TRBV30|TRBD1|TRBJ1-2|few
TGTGCCTGGCGGCGGGGGACAGGGGGTAATGGCTACACCTTC
CAWRRGTGGNGYTF
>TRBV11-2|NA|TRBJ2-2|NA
TGTGCCAGCTGGGTCACCCCTCGCGGCGGGGAGCTGTTTTTT
CASWVTPRGGELFF
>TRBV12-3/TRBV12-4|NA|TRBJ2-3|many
TGTGCCAGCAGGTCTGGTGGGGGTTCGGGAGATACGCAGTATTTT
CASRSGGGSGDTQYF
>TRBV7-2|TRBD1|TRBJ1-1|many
TGTGCCAGCAGCGAACAGGGGGTTGAAGCTTTCTTT
CASSEQGVEAFF
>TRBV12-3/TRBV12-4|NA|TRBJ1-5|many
TGTGCCAGCAGCGTTTCAGGTCGCAATCAGCCCCAGCATTTT
CASSVSGRNQPQHF
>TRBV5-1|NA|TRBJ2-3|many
TGCGCCAGCAGCTTGGGAGACAGCACAGATACGCAGTATTTT
CASSLGDSTDTQYF
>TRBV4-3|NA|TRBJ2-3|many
TGCGCCAGCAGCCTGACAGGAGTGATCCCAGATACGCAGTATTTT
CASSLTGVIPDTQYF